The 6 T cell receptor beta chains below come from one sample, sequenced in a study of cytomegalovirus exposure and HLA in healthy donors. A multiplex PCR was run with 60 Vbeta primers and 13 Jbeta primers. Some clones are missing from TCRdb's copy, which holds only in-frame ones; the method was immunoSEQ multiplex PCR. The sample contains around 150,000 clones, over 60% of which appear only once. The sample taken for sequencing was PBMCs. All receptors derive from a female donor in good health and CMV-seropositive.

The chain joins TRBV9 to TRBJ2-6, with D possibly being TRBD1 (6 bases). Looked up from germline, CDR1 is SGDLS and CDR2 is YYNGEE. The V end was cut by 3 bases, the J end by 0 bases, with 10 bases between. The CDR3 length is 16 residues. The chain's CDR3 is CASSDRTDSGANVLTF. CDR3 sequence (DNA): TGTGCCAGCAGCGATCGGACAGACTCTGGGGCCAACGTCCTGACTTTC.

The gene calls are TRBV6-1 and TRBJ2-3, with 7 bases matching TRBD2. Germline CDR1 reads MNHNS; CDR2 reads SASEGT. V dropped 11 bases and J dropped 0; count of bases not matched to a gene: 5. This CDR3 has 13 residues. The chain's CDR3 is CAYGGSSTDTQYF. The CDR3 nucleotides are TGTGCCTACGGGGGGTCTAGCACAGATACGCAGTATTTT.

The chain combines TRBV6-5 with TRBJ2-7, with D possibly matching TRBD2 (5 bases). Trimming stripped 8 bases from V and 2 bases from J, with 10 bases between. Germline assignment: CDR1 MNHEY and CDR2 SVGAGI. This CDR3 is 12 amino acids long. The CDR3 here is CASRRQAYEQYF. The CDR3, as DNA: TGTGCCAGCCGGAGGCAGGCCTACGAGCAGTACTTC.

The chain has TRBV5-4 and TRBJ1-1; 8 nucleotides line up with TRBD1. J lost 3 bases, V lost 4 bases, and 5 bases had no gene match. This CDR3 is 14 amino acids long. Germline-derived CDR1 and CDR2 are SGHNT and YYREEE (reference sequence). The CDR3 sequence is CASSDRGGDTEAFF. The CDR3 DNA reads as TGTGCCAGCAGCGACAGGGGAGGGGACACTGAAGCTTTCTTT.

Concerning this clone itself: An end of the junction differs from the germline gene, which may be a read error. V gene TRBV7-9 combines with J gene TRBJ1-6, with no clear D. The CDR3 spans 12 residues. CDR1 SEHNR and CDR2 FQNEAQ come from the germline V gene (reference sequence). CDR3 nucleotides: TGTTCCAGCAGCTCCAGGAATTCACCCCTCCACTTT. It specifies CSSSSRNSPLHF.

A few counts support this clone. DNA for the CDR3: TGTGCCAGCAGGCGTAGCCAGGGTGGCAATCAGCCCCAGCATTTT. It translates to CASRRSQGGNQPQHF. The V call is TRBV6-1, the J call TRBJ1-5; D is perhaps TRBD1 (5 bases). The CDR3 runs to 15 residues. Germline V CDR1 and CDR2: MNHNS, SASEGT. V dropped 6 bases and J dropped 2 bases, with 14 bases sitting between them.